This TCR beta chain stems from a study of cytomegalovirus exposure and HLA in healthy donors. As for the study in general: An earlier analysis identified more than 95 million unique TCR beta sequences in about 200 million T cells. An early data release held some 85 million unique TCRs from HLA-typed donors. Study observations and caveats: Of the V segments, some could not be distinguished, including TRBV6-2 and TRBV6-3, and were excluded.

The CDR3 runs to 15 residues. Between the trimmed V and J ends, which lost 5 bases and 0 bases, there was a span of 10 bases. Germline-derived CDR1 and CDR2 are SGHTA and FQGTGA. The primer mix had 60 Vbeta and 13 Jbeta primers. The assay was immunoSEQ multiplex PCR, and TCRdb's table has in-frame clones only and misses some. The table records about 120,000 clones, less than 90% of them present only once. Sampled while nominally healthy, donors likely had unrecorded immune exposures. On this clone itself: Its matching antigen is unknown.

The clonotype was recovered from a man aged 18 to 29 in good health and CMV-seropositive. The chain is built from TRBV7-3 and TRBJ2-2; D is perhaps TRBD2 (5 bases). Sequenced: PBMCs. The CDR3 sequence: CASSPTLANTGELFF. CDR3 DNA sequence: TGTGCCAGCAGCCCTACACTAGCGAACACCGGGGAGCTGTTTTTT.